This TCR beta chain was captured in a study of blood T cell repertoires in COVID-19. At the level of the study: Nucleic acid was either cDNA or gDNA, and it came from T cells, B-cell-depleted T cells, or PBMCs.

Sequenced by immunoSEQ multiplex PCR; TCRdb stores in-frame clones only, minus some. The table records 400,000 to 450,000 clones, approximately 91% of them present only once. Per germline, CDR1 MDHEN and CDR2 SYDVKM. The CDR3 is made up of 15 amino acids. J gave up 6 bases and V 5 bases, and 10 bases lay outside the gene matches. While infection was still active, Seattle patients were enrolled and then followed longitudinally. Sequencing was done on a sample of peripheral blood. This chain uses TRBV28 with TRBJ1-2, with 9 bases lining up with TRBD1. This TCR was sampled from a woman in her thirties or forties with COVID-19, enrolled during active disease. CDR3 sequence: CASSRPGTGRNGYTF. The DNA of the CDR3 is TGTGCCAGCAGTCGACCCGGGACAGGGCGGAATGGCTACACCTTC.